A single sample gave rise to the 25 T cell receptor beta chains below, sequenced in a study of blood T cell repertoires in COVID-19. The table came from immunoSEQ multiplex PCR; TCRdb's copy has only in-frame clones and leaves some out. There are 200,000 to 250,000 clones in the sample; about nine tenths occur only once, and just over 2.5% lies in the top ten. Sequenced: PBMCs or T cells enriched from blood (not recorded which). These receptor sequences come from a woman in her twenties or thirties with acute COVID-19.

The chain couples TRBV5-6 to TRBJ1-1, with D tentatively TRBD1 (5 bases). Germline-derived CDR1 and CDR2 are SGHDT and YYEEEE. Trimming removed 0 bases at V and 0 bases at J, with 15 bases between. This CDR3 contains 17 residues. The CDR3 reads CASSLDLWTPMNTEAFF. Here the CDR3 DNA reads TGTGCCAGCAGCTTGGATTTGTGGACACCTATGAACACTGAAGCTTTCTTT. The whole variable domain, filled in from reference TRBV5-6 and TRBJ1-1, reads DAGVTQSPTHLIKTRGQQVTLRCSPKSGHDTVSWYQQALGQGPQFIFQYYEEEERQRGNFPDRFSGHQFPNYSSELNVNALLLGDSALYLCASSLDLWTPMNTEAFFGQGTRLTVV.

V gene TRBV6-5 combines with J gene TRBJ2-7, with D tentatively TRBD2 (6 bases). Germline CDR1 and CDR2: MNHEY and SVGAGI. V lost 8 bases to trimming and J lost 5 bases, with 7 bases between them. The CDR3 runs to 10 residues. The CDR3 nucleotides are TGTGCCAGCGGGGAGGACGAGCAGTACTTC. As protein: CASGEDEQYF.

The V and J genes are TRBV6-6 and TRBJ2-5, with a possible D match to TRBD2 (6 bases). Trimming cost V 6 bases and J 3 bases, with 8 bases left between them. Germline assignment: CDR1 MNHNY and CDR2 SVGAGI (reference sequence). There are 12 residues in the CDR3. In DNA form, the CDR3 reads TGTGCCAGCAGGGAGGGTGAAGAGACCCAGTACTTC. Its protein is CASREGEETQYF.

The genes are TRBV5-1 and TRBJ2-1; 10 bases match TRBD2. Germline CDR1 and CDR2: SGHRS and YFSETQ. This CDR3 contains 19 residues. Trimming cost V 3 bases and J 0 bases; bases outside gene matches: 12. The CDR3 DNA is TGCGCCAGCAGCTCGGGGGCTAGCGGGGGCACCTTCTCCTACAATGAGCAGTTCTTC. Protein: CASSSGASGGTFSYNEQFF.

V is TRBV18 and J is TRBJ2-2; D remains unclear. CDR3 length: 13 amino acids. CDR1 is KGHSH, CDR2 LQKENI, per germline. V was pared by 6 bases and J by 3 bases, with 8 bases between. CDR3 protein: CASSPPDTGELFF. The CDR3 nucleotides are TGTGCCAGCTCCCCCCCCGACACCGGGGAGCTGTTTTTT. Full variable domain (remainder filled in from reference TRBV18 and TRBJ2-2): NAGVMQNPRHLVRRRGQEARLRCSPMKGHSHVYWYRQLPEEGLKFMVYLQKENIIDESGMPKERFSAEFPKEGPSILRIQQVVRGDSAAYFCASSPPDTGELFFGEGSRLTVL.

J is TRBJ2-5 and V is TRBV13; 7 bases are a match to TRBD2. The V gene's germline CDR1 is PRHDT and CDR2 FYEKMQ (reference sequence). There are 13 residues in the CDR3. V lost 8 bases and J lost 2; bases outside the gene matches: 5. In DNA, the CDR3 is TGTGCCAGCTCCCGGGGAGGGCAAGAGACCCAGTACTTC. Amino acid sequence: CASSRGGQETQYF.

The V gene is TRBV6-1, the J gene TRBJ2-7; possibly TRBD1 for D (6 bases). The CDR3 runs to 14 residues. V gave up 3 bases and J gave up 6 bases, with 15 bases separating them. Germline assignment: CDR1 MNHNS and CDR2 SASEGT. CDR3: CASSDLTGWGEQYF. CDR3 in DNA: TGTGCCAGCAGTGACCTGACAGGTTGGGGCGAGCAGTACTTC.

This clone was counted once. The V call is TRBV3-1 (or the pseudogene TRBV3-2), the J call TRBJ2-1; weak D call: TRBD2 (6 bases). Trimming left V 0 bases short and J 9 bases short, with 15 bases between. Germline-derived CDR1 and CDR2 are LGHDT and YNNKEL (reference sequence). The CDR3 extends over 15 amino acids. The CDR3 DNA reads TGTGCCAGCAGCCAAGAGGTAGGGACTCCTTTTGAGCAGTTCTTC. It encodes CASSQEVGTPFEQFF.

The chain employs TRBV9 and TRBJ2-2; TRBD1 is a possible D gene (6 bases). The CDR3 is 16 residues long. The ends were cut back, 0 bases at V and 8 bases at J, with 17 bases in the middle. Germline values: CDR1 SGDLS, CDR2 YYNGEE. The CDR3 DNA is TGTGCCAGCAGCGTAGTGGGACAAGGAGATGCTGGGGAGCTGTTTTTT. It is translated as CASSVVGQGDAGELFF.

Comment on this clone: Other nucleotide sequences in the sample specify the same CDR3. The chain has TRBV5-1 and TRBJ1-1; unclear D gene. The CDR3 covers 13 residues. CDR1 and CDR2 (germline): SGHRS, YFSETQ. V lost 0 bases and J lost 3, with 6 bases in between. The CDR3 sequence is CASSLDRDTEAFF. CDR3 nucleotide sequence: TGCGCCAGCAGCTTGGACAGAGACACTGAAGCTTTCTTT.

V usage is TRBV11-2 and J usage is TRBJ2-1; weak D call: TRBD1 (5 bases). CDR1 and CDR2 (germline): SGHAT, FQNNGV. The V end was cut by 0 bases, the J end by 11 bases, with 17 bases between. The CDR3 totals 15 residues. CDR3 bases: TGTGCCAGCAGCTTAGATATCAGCAGGGCCCACCAGCAGTTCTTC. It encodes CASSLDISRAHQQFF. The whole variable domain, remainder taken from reference TRBV11-2 and TRBJ2-1, is EAGVAQSPRYKIIEKRQSVAFWCNPISGHATLYWYQQILGQGPKLLIQFQNNGVVDDSQLPKDRFSAERLKGVDSTLKIQPAKLEDSAVYLCASSLDISRAHQQFFGPGTRLTVL.

J is TRBJ2-7 and V is TRBV4-3; D not certain. V was cut by 5 bases and J by 4 bases, with 12 bases left in between. The CDR3 loop spans 13 amino acids. Germline CDR1 reads LGHNA; CDR2 reads YSLEER. The CDR3 loop is CASSVGRNYEQYF. Written as DNA, the CDR3 is TGCGCCAGCAGCGTGGGCAGGAATTACGAGCAGTACTTC.

This clone was picked up many times. This chain uses TRBV7-2 with TRBJ1-2; no reliable D call. Trimming took off 5 bases at V and 8 bases at J, with 15 bases between the two ends. Germline CDR1 SGHTA, CDR2 FQGNSA. This CDR3 is built from 13 residues. CDR3 protein: CASSVNQEGGYTF. Written as DNA, the CDR3 is TGTGCCAGCAGCGTTAATCAGGAAGGAGGCTACACCTTC.

CDR3 amino acids: CASSLRAGRGRTDTQYF. The CDR3 DNA sequence: TGTGCCAGCAGCTTAAGAGCTGGGCGGGGGCGCACAGATACGCAGTATTTT. This rearrangement joins TRBV7-6 to TRBJ2-3, with D possibly being TRBD2 (7 bases). V was pared by 2 bases and J by 1 base, with 16 bases between. From germline, CDR1 is SGHVS and CDR2 FNYEAQ. This CDR3 region has 17 residues.

V gene TRBV1 combines with J gene TRBJ1-2; the table's TRBD1 call for D was not verified on the DNA. TRBV1 is tagged as a pseudogene. This CDR3 comprises 13 residues. The DNA for the CDR3 is TGCACCAGCAGCCAATCTGTGGGCCATGGCTACACCTTC. Encoded protein: CTSSQSVGHGYTF.

V gene TRBV27 combines with J gene TRBJ1-2, with a weak D call TRBD1 (5 bases). The germline CDR1 and CDR2 sequences are MNHEY and SMNVEV (reference sequence). Between the trimmed V and J ends, which lost 3 bases and 10 bases, there was a span of 18 bases. The CDR3 is 14 residues long. The CDR3 protein is CASSFHSTLTDYTF. In nucleotides, the CDR3 is TGTGCCAGCAGTTTCCACTCGACCCTGACAGACTACACCTTC.

A single count supports this clone. This chain links TRBV7-9 with TRBJ1-1, with D possibly being TRBD1 (6 bases). Germline CDR1 and CDR2: SEHNR and FQNEAQ (reference sequence). V gave up 8 bases and J gave up 2 bases, with 21 bases separating them. The CDR3 totals 16 residues. Here the CDR3 reads CASFSSTDSVNTEAFF. The CDR3 bases are TGTGCCAGCTTCTCGAGCACGGACAGCGTTAACACTGAAGCTTTCTTT.

The V call is TRBV6-5, the J call TRBJ2-7; perhaps TRBD2 as D (6 bases). CDR1 is MNHEY and CDR2 is SVGAGI in the germline V gene. Deletions cut 7 bases from V and 3 bases from J, with 16 bases between. CDR3 length: 14 amino acids. Here the CDR3 reads CASTERDSVYEQYF. In DNA, the CDR3 is TGTGCCAGCACCGAACGGGACTCCGTCTACGAGCAGTACTTC.

This clone was counted once. The chain uses TRBV25-1 and TRBJ1-1; 10 nucleotides line up with TRBD1. J gave up 3 bases and V 5 bases, and 9 bases lay outside the gene matches. The germline CDR1 and CDR2 sequences are MGHDK and SYGVNS. CDR3 size: 16 residues. CDR3 sequence reads: CASSPPLTGGYTEAFF. The CDR3 nucleotides read TGTGCCAGCAGTCCCCCTCTGACAGGGGGCTACACTGAAGCTTTCTTT.

This chain links TRBV10-3 with TRBJ2-7; 11 bases map to TRBD2. CDR1 is ENHRY and CDR2 is SYGVKD in the germline V gene. The CDR3 is 13 residues long. V lost 7 bases to trimming and J lost 7 bases; unmatched junction nucleotides: 6. DNA of the CDR3: TGTGCCATCAATCCGGGACTAGCGGATGAGCAGTACTTC. It encodes CAINPGLADEQYF.

The V call is TRBV5-5, the J call TRBJ1-2; no definite D call. V shed 2 bases and J shed 8 bases, with 16 bases lying between them. Germline V gene lookup returns CDR1 SGHKS and CDR2 YYEKEE (reference sequence). CDR3 length equals 14 residues. CDR3 DNA sequence: TGTGCCAGCAGCTTTATGGCGGAAATTCGGGGCTACACCTTC. This sequence encodes CASSFMAEIRGYTF.

The chain links TRBV11-2 to TRBJ1-4; the match to TRBD1 covers 11 bases. CDR1 is SGHAT and CDR2 is FQNNGV in the germline V gene. The CDR3 consists of 17 residues. With 6 bases clipped from V and 8 bases from J, the junction kept 14 bases outside the gene matches. The CDR3 region is CASSRTGGKVLYEKLFF. CDR3 DNA: TGTGCCAGCAGTCGGACAGGGGGCAAGGTTCTTTACGAAAAACTGTTTTTT.

The rearrangement joins TRBV27 to TRBJ1-2, with D hard to call. Germline values: CDR1 MNHEY, CDR2 SMNVEV (reference sequence). V lost 4 bases and J 2 bases, leaving 8 bases between the germline ends. The CDR3 runs to 13 residues. This CDR3 reads CASSYSQNYGYTF. In DNA form, the CDR3 reads TGTGCCAGCAGTTACTCACAGAACTATGGCTACACCTTC.

This clone came up a few times. The CDR3 nucleotides read TGTGCCAGCTCACCACCGGGAGACTATGGCTACACCTTC. It specifies CASSPPGDYGYTF. V is TRBV18 and J is TRBJ1-2; no firm D call. Looked up from germline, CDR1 is KGHSH and CDR2 is LQKENI. This CDR3 has 13 residues. Between the trimmed V and J ends, which lost 0 bases and 3 bases, there was a span of 5 bases.

The chain employs TRBV4-1 and TRBJ1-5; D ambiguous. Looked up from germline, CDR1 is MGHRA and CDR2 is YSYEKL. With 1 base removed from V and 1 base from J, the gap between germline ends came to 14 bases. This CDR3 has 17 amino acids. CDR3 in amino acids: CASSQGSSPESNQPQHF. In DNA form, the CDR3 reads TGCGCCAGCAGCCAAGGTTCCAGTCCGGAGAGCAATCAGCCCCAGCATTTT.